The clone carrying this T cell receptor (beta chain) was detected once. This sample is drawn from a study of technical replicates of blood from a few donors. Trimming cost V 0 bases and J 0 bases; bases outside gene matches: 6. Germline V CDR1 and CDR2: SGHTS, YDEGEE. The length of the CDR3 is 18 residues. Here immunoSEQ multiplex PCR was the method, and the copy in TCRdb shows in-frame clones only, minus some. The table records 80,000 to 95,000 clones, about 93% of them present only once. The gene calls are TRBV5-8 and TRBJ2-1, with TRBD2 identical over 10 bases. Sequenced material: T cells isolated from PBMCs. The receptor comes from a human donor in good health. In nucleotides, the CDR3 is TGTGCCAGCAGCTTGGATGGGACTAGCGCCTACTCCTACAATGAGCAGTTCTTC. Protein: CASSLDGTSAYSYNEQFF.